Below are 15 T cell receptor beta chains sequenced from a single sample in a study of T cell changes during pregnancy in multiple sclerosis. Sequencing used immunoSEQ multiplex PCR; TCRdb keeps in-frame clones, though not all of them. The sample has 40,000 to 60,000 clones, 94% seen once. This specimen consisted of CD4+ T cells from peripheral blood mononuclear cells, obtained in the first trimester of pregnancy. These receptors all stem from a female donor with multiple sclerosis, enrolled in a pregnancy study.

The rearrangement joins TRBV9 to TRBJ2-2; no firm D call. Germline loops: CDR1 SGDLS, CDR2 YYNGEE. The CDR3 totals 15 residues. The V end was cut by 0 bases, the J end by 0 bases, with 6 bases between. CDR3 protein: CASSVVSANTGELFF. In nucleotides, the CDR3 is TGTGCCAGCAGCGTAGTGAGCGCGAACACCGGGGAGCTGTTTTTT.

This chain joins TRBV30 and TRBJ1-2; possible D gene TRBD1, 5 bases. The length of the CDR3 is 12 residues. V was trimmed by 2 bases and J by 5 bases, leaving 9 bases between them. Germline CDR1 is GTSNPN and CDR2 is SVGIG (reference sequence). The CDR3 region has the DNA TGTGCCTGGAGTCCCGGGGGGTATGGCTACACCTTC. Its protein product is CAWSPGGYGYTF.

The chain employs TRBV9 and TRBJ2-2, with TRBD2 identical over 7 bases. This CDR3 comprises 15 residues. Germline-derived CDR1 and CDR2 are SGDLS and YYNGEE. V lost 4 bases and J lost 6; bases outside the gene matches: 9. This chain's CDR3 is CASSPTAGSPGELFF. The CDR3 bases are TGTGCCAGCAGCCCCACAGCGGGGAGCCCCGGGGAGCTGTTTTTT. The full variable domain, rest sourced from reference TRBV9 and TRBJ2-2, is DSGVTQTPKHLITATGQRVTLRCSPRSGDLSVYWYQQSLDQGLQFLIQYYNGEERAKGNILERFSAQQFPDLHSELNLSSLELGDSALYFCASSPTAGSPGELFFGEGSRLTVL.

The rearrangement links TRBV5-5 to TRBJ1-2, with 9 positions matching TRBD1. The ends lost 7 bases at V and 5 bases at J; junction bases unmatched: 6. This CDR3 is 13 amino acids long. Germline V gene sequence: CDR1 SGHKS, CDR2 YYEKEE (reference sequence). CDR3 in amino acids: CASGSGTGYGYTF. The CDR3 DNA reads as TGTGCCAGCGGATCCGGGACAGGGTATGGCTACACCTTC. The whole variable domain, filled in from reference TRBV5-5 and TRBJ1-2, reads DAGVTQSPTHLIKTRGQQVTLRCSPISGHKSVSWYQQVLGQGPQFIFQYYEKEERGRGNFPDRFSARQFPNYSSELNVNALLLGDSALYLCASGSGTGYGYTFGSGTRLTVV.

This clone showed up just once. This chain uses TRBV5-1 with TRBJ2-5; TRBD2 aligns across 8 bases. This CDR3 region has 14 residues. Trimming at V came to 4 bases and at J to 2 bases, leaving 4 bases not matched to a gene. Germline V lookup: CDR1 SGHRS, CDR2 YFSETQ. CDR3 DNA: TGCGCCAGCAGCCCGGGGGGGGAACAAGAGACCCAGTACTTC. The encoded protein is CASSPGGEQETQYF. The whole variable domain, remainder taken from reference TRBV5-1 and TRBJ2-5, is KAGVTQTPRYLIKTRGQQVTLSCSPISGHRSVSWYQQTPGQGLQFLFEYFSETQRNKGNFPGRFSGRQFSNSRSEMNVSTLELGDSALYLCASSPGGEQETQYFGPGTRLLVL.

This chain links TRBV5-4 with TRBJ2-2, with a tentative D call TRBD1 (6 bases). The germline gives CDR1 SGHNT, CDR2 YYREEE (reference sequence). V gave up 0 bases and J gave up 5 bases, with 14 bases separating them. This CDR3 comprises 16 residues. The CDR3 spells CASSLAAGTQTGELFF. For the CDR3, the DNA is TGTGCCAGCAGCTTGGCGGCAGGGACACAGACCGGGGAGCTGTTTTTT.

The rearrangement uses TRBV7-2 and TRBJ2-7; 8 bases match TRBD1. V shed 5 bases and J 7 bases; nucleotides not matched to a gene: 10. This CDR3 spans 14 amino acids. Germline V gene lookup returns CDR1 SGHTA and CDR2 FQGNSA. The CDR3 nucleotides read TGTGCCAGCAGCCGCACGCAGGGGGCAGGGGAGCAGTACTTC. Translated, it gives CASSRTQGAGEQYF.

The chain recombines TRBV7-3 with TRBJ2-2, with 10 positions matching TRBD2. V was clipped by 5 bases and J by 1 base; unmatched bases: 10. The CDR3 runs 18 residues. Germline V CDR1 and CDR2: SGHTA, FQGTGA. CDR3 DNA sequence: TGTGCCAGCAGCCCGGGGCGGCCTAGCGGGGGGAACACCGGGGAGCTGTTTTTT. Translating gives CASSPGRPSGGNTGELFF. Using reference TRBV7-3 and TRBJ2-2 for the parts outside the CDR3, the full variable domain is GAGVSQTPSNKVTEKGKYVELRCDPISGHTALYWYRQSLGQGPEFLIYFQGTGAADDSGLPNDRFFAVRPEGSVSTLKIQRTERGDSAVYLCASSPGRPSGGNTGELFFGEGSRLTVL.

The chain carries TRBV7-3 and TRBJ2-1; TRBD1 is a possible D gene (5 bases). The CDR3 spans 13 residues. Trimming took 2 bases from V and 9 from J, leaving 11 bases between them. CDR1 SGHTA and CDR2 FQGTGA come from the germline V gene. The CDR3 DNA is TGTGCCAGCAGCTTATCTAGGGGCGGTGAGCAGTTCTTC. It encodes CASSLSRGGEQFF.

The chain combines TRBV2 with TRBJ2-3; TRBD1 might be the D (5 bases). The V gene's germline CDR1 is SNHLY and CDR2 FYNNEI. V lost 5 bases, J lost 0 bases, and 15 bases lay in between. The length of the CDR3 is 16 residues. The CDR3 nucleotides are TGTGCCAGCAGTCTGATGGGGCAGACTAGCACAGATACGCAGTATTTT. It codes for CASSLMGQTSTDTQYF. The full variable domain, its missing parts supplied by reference TRBV2 and TRBJ2-3, is EPEVTQTPSHQVTQMGQEVILRCVPISNHLYFYWYRQILGQKVEFLVSFYNNEISEKSEIFDDQFSVERPDGSNFTLKIRSTKLEDSAMYFCASSLMGQTSTDTQYFGPGTRLTVL.

The genes are TRBV4-2 and TRBJ1-2; possible D gene TRBD1, 5 bases. Deletions cut 0 bases from V and 2 bases from J, with 7 bases between. The V gene's germline CDR1 is LGHNA and CDR2 YNFKEQ. The CDR3 spans 14 residues. CDR3 nucleotide sequence: TGTGCCAGCAGCCAAGAGAAGGGGAACTATGGCTACACCTTC. Encoded protein: CASSQEKGNYGYTF.

V usage is TRBV5-4 and J usage is TRBJ2-3; maybe TRBD2 (5 bases). The CDR3 is 15 amino acids. The V end was cut by 3 bases, the J end by 4 bases, with 15 bases between. Germline V gene data show CDR1 as SGHNT and CDR2 as YYREEE (reference sequence). CDR3 sequence: CASSSISSGADTQYF. CDR3 nucleotide sequence: TGTGCCAGCAGCTCTATTTCGTCCGGGGCAGATACGCAGTATTTT.

V and J are TRBV6-1 and TRBJ1-1, with TRBD1 matching 7 bases. Trimming took 10 bases from V and 7 from J; bases not matched to a gene: 6. The germline gives CDR1 MNHNS, CDR2 SASEGT. The CDR3 length is 11 residues. In DNA form, the CDR3 reads TGTGCCATCAAGGGGGCTGGTGAAGCTTTCTTT. It translates to CAIKGAGEAFF.

V is TRBV7-9 and J is TRBJ1-5, with TRBD1 identical over 12 bases. The germline CDR1 and CDR2 sequences are SEHNR and FQNEAQ (reference sequence). The CDR3 totals 19 residues. V was pared by 3 bases and J by 4 bases, with 13 bases of the junction left unmatched. The CDR3 protein is CASSLGDRGPEVVNQPQHF. In DNA form, the CDR3 reads TGTGCCAGCAGCTTGGGGGACAGGGGGCCCGAGGTGGTTAATCAGCCCCAGCATTTT. Together with reference TRBV7-9 and TRBJ1-5, the CDR3 gives the full variable domain: DTGVSQNPRHKITKRGQNVTFRCDPISEHNRLYWYRQTLGQGPEFLTYFQNEAQLEKSRLLSDRFSAERPKGSFSTLEIQRTEQGDSAMYLCASSLGDRGPEVVNQPQHFGDGTRLSIL.

By sample fraction, this clone is medium-sized (0.01 to 0.1%). The V gene is TRBV6-1, the J gene TRBJ1-6; the D gene is possibly TRBD1 (5 bases). With 6 bases removed from V and 10 bases from J, the gap between germline ends came to 13 bases. Germline values: CDR1 MNHNS, CDR2 SASEGT. The CDR3 consists of 13 residues. In nucleotides, the CDR3 is TGTGCCAGCAGCCTAGATCAGGGATCACCCCTCCACTTT. Protein product: CASSLDQGSPLHF.